What follows is one TCR beta chain and its context. This record comes from a study of T cells after yellow fever vaccination. Turning to the study itself: Fractions low in cell number were prepared with SMART-Seq v4 Ultra Low Input. Study findings and constraints: The secondary response was weaker, and its peak arrived faster, on day 5 versus 15. Clonotype sharing between CD4 and CD8 compartments was small.

Trimming took 2 bases from V and 3 from J, leaving 8 bases between them. CDR3 size: 13 residues. Germline values: CDR1 SGHAT, CDR2 FQNNGV. Template-switching 5'RACE yielded the TCR cDNA; a universal primer site and UMIs were added in the process. MiXCR, applied by TCRdb to the 5' RACE reads, yields one record per CDR3 protein. The table records approximately 90,000 distinct CDR3 sequences, approximately 12% of them present only once. Sequences were derived from CD8+ T cells not binding an NS4B(214-222) dextramer, sorted from PBMCs, sampled roughly 20 days after the first yellow fever vaccination. The chain employs TRBV11-2 and TRBJ2-7; D not resolved. This clonotype originated in a man between 18 and 29 years old who received the YFV17D yellow fever vaccine. The CDR3 bases are TGTGCCAGCAGCTTACCCAGGTACTACGAGCAGTACTTC. Translated, it gives CASSLPRYYEQYF.